These T cell receptor beta chains were read from a single sample in a study of post-analysis software for immune sequencing data. TCRdb re-analysed the PCR reads in MiXCR, keeping a single row per CDR3 protein. The repertoire includes approximately 360,000 distinct CDR3 sequences, roughly 30% of them detected once, and roughly 13% sits in the top ten. The sequenced sample consisted of blood. The receptor set was obtained from a girl aged 10 to 17 with multiple sclerosis. Both conserved end residues are part of each CDR3. D genes are given only for firm matches. Only part of the rows carry a size: once, few, many, or a class if the clone is expanded.

abundance | d_gene | j_gene | v_gene | CDR3aa | CDR3nt
- | - | TRBJ1-1 | TRBV6-5 | CVSRSVEAEAFF | TGTGTCAGCAGGTCAGTTGAGGCTGAAGCTTTCTTT
- | - | TRBJ1-1 | TRBV4-1 | CASSQGGPYTEAFF | TGCGCCAGCAGCCAAGGGGGGCCGTACACTGAAGCTTTCTTT
few | - | TRBJ2-1 | TRBV6-2/TRBV6-3 | CASKGRSEFWNNEQFF | TGTGCCAGCAAGGGCAGGTCGGAGTTTTGGAACAATGAGCAGTTCTTC
- | - | TRBJ2-5 | TRBV15 | CATSRDHLTGFERETQYF | TGTGCCACCAGCAGAGATCACCTCACCGGGTTTGAAAGGGAGACCCAGTACTTC
- | - | TRBJ1-3 | TRBV28 | CASSSLGHSGNTIYF | TGTGCCAGCAGTTCCTTGGGACACTCTGGAAACACCATATATTTT
- | TRBD1 | TRBJ2-1 | TRBV24-1 | CATSGGQGVYEQFF | TGTGCCACCAGTGGGGGACAGGGGGTGTATGAGCAGTTCTTC
few | - | TRBJ2-7 | TRBV2 | CASSLSGLIYEQYF | TGTGCCAGCTCGTTATCGGGGCTAATCTACGAGCAGTACTTC
once | - | TRBJ2-7 | TRBV5-5 | CASSYVLQYRVHEQYF | TGTGCCAGCAGCTACGTGCTCCAGTACAGGGTCCACGAGCAGTACTTC
- | - | TRBJ1-5 | TRBV7-9 | CASSLMGRDQPQHF | TGTGCCAGCAGCTTAATGGGCAGGGATCAGCCCCAGCATTTT
few | TRBD2 | TRBJ2-5 | TRBV7-3 | CASSLIAGGQETQYF | TGTGCCAGCAGCTTAATTGCGGGGGGCCAAGAGACCCAGTACTTC
- | - | TRBJ1-4 | TRBV11-2 | CASNLAGLNEKLFF | TGTGCCAGCAACTTAGCCGGGCTTAATGAAAAACTGTTTTTT
few | TRBD2 | TRBJ2-3 | TRBV10-1 | CASSPRARTSGGADTQYF | TGCGCCAGCAGTCCCCGCGCCCGGACTAGCGGGGGAGCAGATACGCAGTATTTT
- | TRBD1 | TRBJ2-1 | TRBV11-2 | CASSLGAGQGLNEQFF | TGTGCCAGCAGCCTCGGGGCGGGACAGGGTCTCAATGAGCAGTTCTTC
few | - | TRBJ2-3 | TRBV10-3 | CAISAAGSSTDTQYF | TGTGCCATCAGTGCAGCAGGGAGTAGCACAGATACGCAGTATTTT
- | - | TRBJ1-4 | TRBV5-1 | CASSLLEGTNEKLFF | TGCGCCAGCAGCTTGTTGGAGGGAACTAATGAAAAACTGTTTTTT
- | TRBD2 | TRBJ2-1 | TRBV4-2 | CASSPWDGREGNEQFF | TGTGCCAGCAGCCCTTGGGACGGGAGGGAGGGCAATGAGCAGTTCTTC
- | - | TRBJ1-4 | TRBV2 | CASSEAEATNEKLFF | TGTGCCAGCAGTGAAGCGGAAGCAACTAATGAAAAACTGTTTTTT
- | - | TRBJ1-2 | TRBV6-5 | CASSYSAIDVDGYTF | TGTGCCAGCAGTTACTCGGCTATCGACGTAGATGGCTACACCTTC
many | - | TRBJ2-1 | TRBV12-3/TRBV12-4 | CASSFGGVRSNEQFF | TGTGCCAGCAGTTTCGGCGGGGTGCGCTCTAATGAGCAGTTCTTC
- | - | TRBJ1-1 | TRBV5-1 | CASSLVVRGATEAFF | TGCGCCAGCAGCTTGGTGGTCAGGGGAGCAACTGAAGCTTTCTTT
few | - | TRBJ2-7 | TRBV20-1 | CSARAEGIDEQYF | TGCAGTGCTAGGGCGGAGGGTATAGACGAGCAGTACTTC
- | - | TRBJ1-4 | TRBV27 | CASSLSWGVNEKLFF | TGTGCCAGCAGTTTATCGTGGGGGGTTAATGAAAAACTGTTTTTT
- | - | TRBJ2-7 | TRBV6-5 | CASSYERDGYEQYF | TGTGCCAGCAGTTACGAACGAGACGGCTACGAGCAGTACTTC
few | TRBD2 | TRBJ2-1 | TRBV7-2 | CASSLASGGLSYNEQFF | TGTGCCAGCAGCTTAGCCAGCGGGGGTCTCTCCTACAATGAGCAGTTCTTC
- | - | TRBJ2-1 | TRBV21-1 | CASSKEERAYNEQFF | TGTGCCAGCAGCAAAGAAGAGCGGGCCTACAATGAGCAGTTCTTC
- | - | TRBJ2-3 | TRBV11-2 | CASSQATTTSTDTQYF | TGTGCCAGCAGCCAGGCCACAACCACTAGCACAGATACGCAGTATTTT
once | - | TRBJ1-4 | TRBV5-1 | CASSLGTTATNEKLFF | TGCGCCAGCAGCCTAGGGACGACTGCAACTAATGAAAAACTGTTTTTT
- | TRBD1 | TRBJ1-2 | TRBV5-1 | CASRDREGGYTF | TGCGCCAGCCGGGACAGGGAAGGTGGCTACACCTTC
- | - | TRBJ2-4 | TRBV7-2 | CASSSTRMAKNIQYF | TGTGCCAGCAGCTCCACCCGGATGGCCAAAAACATTCAGTACTTC
- | TRBD2 | TRBJ2-4 | TRBV4-1 | CASSQALAGRGNIQYF | TGCGCCAGCAGCCAAGCACTAGCGGGGCGGGGGAACATTCAGTACTTC
few | - | TRBJ2-3 | TRBV6-5 | CASRAPGWADTQYF | TGTGCCAGCAGGGCCCCGGGATGGGCAGATACGCAGTATTTT
- | TRBD1 | TRBJ2-7 | TRBV18 | CASSADRAPSYEQYF | TGTGCCAGCTCAGCGGACAGGGCCCCCTCCTACGAGCAGTACTTC
- | - | TRBJ1-3 | TRBV11-1 | CASSPNPWAPGVSGNTIYF | TGTGCCAGCAGCCCAAACCCCTGGGCCCCGGGCGTCTCTGGAAACACCATATATTTT
few | - | TRBJ2-1 | TRBV5-1 | CASSFGGEQFF | TGCGCCAGCAGCTTCGGTGGGGAGCAGTTCTTC
few | - | TRBJ2-5 | TRBV7-2 | CASSLARWHLEGETQYF | TGTGCCAGCAGCTTAGCGCGGTGGCATCTGGAAGGGGAGACCCAGTACTTC
few | - | TRBJ2-5 | TRBV4-1 | CASSQDLWAPQETQYF | TGCGCCAGCAGCCAAGATCTTTGGGCCCCCCAAGAGACCCAGTACTTC
- | - | TRBJ1-1 | TRBV6-5 | CASRTPGPVPNTEAFF | TGTGCCAGCAGGACCCCGGGGCCGGTCCCGAACACTGAAGCTTTCTTT
once | - | TRBJ1-1 | TRBV6-5 | CASSSHGIGSTEAFF | TGTGCCAGCAGTTCCCACGGGATAGGGAGCACTGAAGCTTTCTTT
many | - | TRBJ2-3 | TRBV12-3/TRBV12-4 | CASSLNTDTQYF | TGTGCCAGCAGCCTTAATACAGATACGCAGTATTTT
- | - | TRBJ1-6 | TRBV6-5 | CASSYLSGTISPLHF | TGTGCCAGCAGTTACTTGTCAGGGACAATTTCACCCCTCCACTTT
- | TRBD1 | TRBJ2-7 | TRBV29-1 | CSVVRDRGSYEQYF | TGCAGCGTTGTACGAGACAGGGGATCCTACGAGCAGTACTTC
few | TRBD2 | TRBJ2-1 | TRBV18 | CASSPPAGGRNEQFF | TGTGCCAGCTCACCACCAGCGGGGGGGCGGAATGAGCAGTTCTTC
few | TRBD1 | TRBJ2-1 | TRBV24-1 | CATSWGQGTDEQFF | TGTGCCACCAGTTGGGGACAGGGGACAGATGAGCAGTTCTTC
few | TRBD1 | TRBJ2-2 | TRBV7-9 | CASNDRGNTGELFF | TGTGCCAGCAACGACAGGGGGAACACCGGGGAGCTGTTTTTT
many | TRBD1 | TRBJ2-7 | TRBV12-3/TRBV12-4 | CASSFGTAYEQYF | TGTGCCAGCAGCTTCGGGACAGCTTACGAGCAGTACTTC
few | - | TRBJ2-7 | TRBV11-2 | CASSLGTGHEQYF | TGTGCCAGCAGCTTAGGGACGGGACACGAGCAGTACTTC
- | TRBD2 | TRBJ2-1 | TRBV3-1 | CASSPLGAGGPNEQFF | TGTGCCAGCAGCCCCTTGGGAGCGGGGGGCCCCAATGAGCAGTTCTTC
few | - | TRBJ2-6 | TRBV7-9 | CASSSSLAGANVQTF | TGTGCCAGCAGTTCATCGTTAGCTGGGGCCAACGTCCAGACTTTC